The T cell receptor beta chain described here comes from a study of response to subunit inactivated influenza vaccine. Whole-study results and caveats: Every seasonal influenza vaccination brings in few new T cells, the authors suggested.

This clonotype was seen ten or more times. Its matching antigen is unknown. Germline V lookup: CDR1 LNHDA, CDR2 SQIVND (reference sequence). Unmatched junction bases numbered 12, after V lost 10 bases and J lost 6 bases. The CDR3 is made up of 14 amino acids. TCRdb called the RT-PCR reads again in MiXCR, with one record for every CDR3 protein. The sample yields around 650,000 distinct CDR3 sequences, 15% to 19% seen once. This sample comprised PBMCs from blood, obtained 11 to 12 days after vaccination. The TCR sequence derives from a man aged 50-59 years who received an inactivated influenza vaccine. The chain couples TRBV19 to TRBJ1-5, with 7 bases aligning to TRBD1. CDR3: CATKGAGELQPQHF. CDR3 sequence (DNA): TGTGCCACGAAGGGGGCAGGGGAACTTCAGCCCCAGCATTTT.